A single sample is the source of the 27 T cell receptor beta chains below, sequenced in a study of blood T cell repertoires in COVID-19. Method: immunoSEQ multiplex PCR; TCRdb's copy keeps in-frame clones and lacks some. The data contain roughly 15,000 clones, roughly 80% of them singletons. The specimen was peripheral blood. These receptors originate from a human donor in a cohort sampled during active COVID-19.

The V and J genes are TRBV18 and TRBJ2-5; 7 positions match TRBD1. The CDR3 consists of 17 residues. V lost 8 bases, J lost 1 base, and 16 bases stayed unmatched. CDR1 is KGHSH, CDR2 LQKENI, per germline. CDR3 coding DNA: TGTGCCAGCCTTAGTTCGACAGGGCTAACCCCCCAAGAGACCCAGTACTTC. Its translation is CASLSSTGLTPQETQYF.

CDR3 nucleotides: TGTGCTAGTGGTTTGACAGGGGGAGACAATGAGCAGTTCTTC. This gives the protein CASGLTGGDNEQFF. V and J are TRBV12-5 and TRBJ2-1, with TRBD1 matching over 8 bases. Germline V gene lookup returns CDR1 LGHNT and CDR2 FRNRAP. This CDR3 is built from 14 residues. Germline trimming cut 2 bases from V and 5 bases from J; bases unmatched to any gene: 2.

The chain couples TRBV19 to TRBJ2-2; D gene ambiguous. CDR3 length equals 13 residues. Deletions cut 3 bases from V and 5 bases from J, with 7 bases between. From germline, CDR1 is LNHDA and CDR2 SQIVND (reference sequence). The CDR3 nucleotides are TGTGCCAGTAGTATCGGTGAGACCGGGGAGCTGTTTTTT. Translating it yields CASSIGETGELFF.

The genes are TRBV15 and TRBJ1-2; TRBD1 might be the D (5 bases). This CDR3 has 14 amino acids. Germline V gene data show CDR1 as LNHNV and CDR2 as YYDKDF (reference sequence). Trimming stripped 0 bases from V and 2 bases from J, with 7 bases between. DNA of the CDR3: TGTGCCACCAGCAGAGAGACAGTGAACTATGGCTACACCTTC. This translates into CATSRETVNYGYTF. The whole variable domain, filled in from reference TRBV15 and TRBJ1-2, reads DAMVIQNPRYQVTQFGKPVTLSCSQTLNHNVMYWYQQKSSQAPKLLFHYYDKDFNNEADTPDNFQSRRPNTSFCFLDIRSPGLGDTAMYLCATSRETVNYGYTFGSGTRLTVV.

This clone was seen a single time. The rearrangement joins TRBV5-1 to TRBJ2-1; perhaps TRBD2 as D (5 bases). This CDR3 is 16 amino acids long. Germline V CDR1 and CDR2: SGHRS, YFSETQ. The V gene lost 3 bases and the J gene lost 3 bases, with 16 bases spanning the gap. The CDR3 DNA reads as TGCGCCAGCAGCTCGGAGGCCTCTGGGGTCTACAATGAGCAGTTCTTC. Amino acid sequence: CASSSEASGVYNEQFF.

The chain joins TRBV6-5 to TRBJ1-1, with 8 bases that match TRBD1. The germline CDR1 and CDR2 sequences are MNHEY and SVGAGI. CDR3 length: 10 residues. J lost 11 bases, V lost 7 bases, and 3 bases had no gene match. The CDR3 loop reads CASKDRDAFF. The CDR3 coding sequence is TGTGCCAGCAAGGACAGGGATGCTTTCTTT.

The chain carries TRBV5-4 and TRBJ2-6, with a possible D match to TRBD1 (5 bases). Trimming cost V 0 bases and J 4 bases, with 11 bases left between them. Germline V CDR1 and CDR2: SGHNT, YYREEE (reference sequence). This CDR3 comprises 16 residues. CDR3 sequence reads: CASSLAQGSGANVLTF. CDR3 bases: TGTGCCAGCAGCTTGGCCCAGGGATCAGGGGCCAACGTCCTGACTTTC.

The V call is TRBV19, the J call TRBJ2-1, with a weak D call TRBD2 (5 bases). This CDR3 is built from 11 residues. The germline V gene encodes CDR1 LNHDA and CDR2 SQIVND (reference sequence). With 3 bases removed from V and 10 bases from J, the gap between germline ends came to 7 bases. The chain's CDR3 is CASSIWEEQFF. The CDR3 region has the DNA TGTGCCAGTAGTATCTGGGAGGAGCAGTTCTTC.

This rearrangement joins TRBV28 to TRBJ1-5; a possible D gene is TRBD1 (5 bases). The CDR3 has 15 residues. Between the trimmed V and J ends, which lost 5 bases and 0 bases, there was a span of 11 bases. Germline CDR1 is MDHEN and CDR2 is SYDVKM. The CDR3 sequence: CASSPRRGSNQPQHF. The CDR3 nucleotides read TGTGCCAGCAGTCCACGTAGGGGTAGCAATCAGCCCCAGCATTTT.

The V and J genes are TRBV7-2 and TRBJ2-1, with 15 bases fitting TRBD2. Germline trimming cut 4 bases from V and 7 bases from J; bases unmatched to any gene: 8. The germline CDR1 and CDR2 sequences are SGHTA and FQGNSA. This CDR3 region has 17 residues. The CDR3 DNA reads TGTGCCAGCAGCTCCCGGACTAGCGGGAGGGGAACTAATGAGCAGTTCTTC. Translating gives CASSSRTSGRGTNEQFF.

This clone has a single count. The CDR3 loop reads CASSPTVAYEQYF. DNA for the CDR3: TGCGCCAGCAGCCCGACAGTCGCCTACGAGCAGTACTTC. The chain joins TRBV4-1 to TRBJ2-7; TRBD1 might be the D (5 bases). V lost 4 bases, J lost 2 bases, and 9 bases lay in between. CDR1 MGHRA and CDR2 YSYEKL come from the germline V gene. The CDR3 loop spans 13 amino acids.

The rearrangement links TRBV9 to TRBJ2-7; D is possibly TRBD1 (7 bases). The CDR3 has 15 residues. The V gene's germline CDR1 is SGDLS and CDR2 YYNGEE. V was pared by 2 bases and J by 3 bases, with 15 bases between. For the CDR3, the DNA is TGTGCCAGCAGCGTGGAGGGGGCCCCCCTCTACGAGCAGTACTTC. Translating gives CASSVEGAPLYEQYF. Full variable domain (outside the CDR3, taken from reference TRBV9 and TRBJ2-7): DSGVTQTPKHLITATGQRVTLRCSPRSGDLSVYWYQQSLDQGLQFLIQYYNGEERAKGNILERFSAQQFPDLHSELNLSSLELGDSALYFCASSVEGAPLYEQYFGPGTRLTVT.

The V call is TRBV9, the J call TRBJ2-3; tentatively, D is TRBD1 (5 bases). Trimming removed 0 bases at V and 3 bases at J, with 14 bases between. CDR1 and CDR2 from the germline V gene are SGDLS and YYNGEE. The CDR3 is made up of 16 amino acids. Here the CDR3 DNA reads TGTGCCAGCAGCGTAGGTTCGGCGAAGGGGACAGATACGCAGTATTTT. Translation gives CASSVGSAKGTDTQYF. The full variable domain, completed using reference TRBV9 and TRBJ2-3, is DSGVTQTPKHLITATGQRVTLRCSPRSGDLSVYWYQQSLDQGLQFLIQYYNGEERAKGNILERFSAQQFPDLHSELNLSSLELGDSALYFCASSVGSAKGTDTQYFGPGTRLTVL.

J is TRBJ2-7 and V is TRBV11-2; 11 bases align to TRBD2. The CDR3 has 19 amino acids. Per germline, CDR1 SGHAT and CDR2 FQNNGV. V lost 2 bases to trimming and J lost 2 bases; unmatched junction nucleotides: 14. The CDR3 loop is CASSLSPWASGRPTYEQYF. In nucleotides, the CDR3 is TGTGCCAGCAGCTTATCCCCGTGGGCTAGCGGGAGGCCGACCTACGAGCAGTACTTC.

The chain couples TRBV10-1 to TRBJ2-5, with D tentatively TRBD2 (5 bases). The CDR3 totals 13 residues. Trimming shortened V by 5 bases and J by 4 bases, and 11 bases separated the two germline ends. CDR1 and CDR2 from the germline V gene are WNHNN and SYGVQD (reference sequence). The CDR3 DNA reads TGCGCCAGCAGTCCGGGGAGAGGAGAGACCCAGTACTTC. Its translation: CASSPGRGETQYF.

By share of the sample, this clone is large. The rearrangement links TRBV24-1 to TRBJ2-3; no clear D gene. V was clipped by 4 bases and J by 2 bases, with 12 bases between them. The CDR3 covers 15 residues. Germline-derived CDR1 and CDR2 are KGHDR and SFDVKD. CDR3 protein: CATSDPLRSTDTQYF. The CDR3 bases are TGTGCCACCAGTGACCCCCTACGATCCACAGATACGCAGTATTTT.

V and J are TRBV10-3 and TRBJ1-2; D is perhaps TRBD1 (6 bases). The CDR3 extends over 11 amino acids. CDR1 is ENHRY and CDR2 is SYGVKD in the germline V gene. Between the trimmed V and J ends, which lost 9 bases and 6 bases, there was a span of 11 bases. CDR3 region: CAIGGGDGYTF. The CDR3 nucleotides are TGTGCCATAGGGGGAGGGGATGGCTACACCTTC.

A note on this clone: This sample also contains other DNA sequences that code for the same CDR3. The rearrangement joins TRBV7-2 to TRBJ2-1; 15 bases align to TRBD2. There are 17 residues in the CDR3. Germline CDR1 reads SGHTA; CDR2 reads FQGNSA. V dropped 4 bases and J dropped 4; count of bases not matched to a gene: 5. The CDR3 nucleotides read TGTGCCAGCAGCTCCCGGACTAGCGGGAGGGGTTACAATGAGCAGTTCTTC. It codes for CASSSRTSGRGYNEQFF.

The chain joins TRBV4-1 to TRBJ2-3; D might be TRBD2 (6 bases). CDR3 length: 15 residues. Germline values: CDR1 MGHRA, CDR2 YSYEKL. V lost 4 bases to trimming and J lost 2 bases, with 13 bases between them. The CDR3 bases are TGCGCCAGCAGCCTCCTGGGGGAGGACACAGATACGCAGTATTTT. This encodes CASSLLGEDTDTQYF.

This clone was recorded a few times. The chain combines TRBV7-9 with TRBJ2-1, with 15 bases lining up with TRBD2. With V trimmed by 8 bases and J by 4 bases, 6 bases remained unmatched. This CDR3 has 16 amino acids. The germline gives CDR1 SEHNR, CDR2 FQNEAQ (reference sequence). In nucleotides, the CDR3 is TGTGCCAGCGAGGGACTAGCGGGAGGATCGTACAATGAGCAGTTCTTC. Its translation is CASEGLAGGSYNEQFF.

The rearrangement uses TRBV10-2 and TRBJ2-2; 9 bases map to TRBD2. Germline V CDR1 and CDR2: WSHSY, SAAADI. J lost 4 bases, V lost 0 bases, and 6 bases had no gene match. This CDR3 has 17 residues. The CDR3 DNA follows: TGCGCCAGCAGTGAGTCCGTAGCGGGAGCGGGCACCGGGGAGCTGTTTTTT. This gives the protein CASSESVAGAGTGELFF.

V gene TRBV3-1 (or the pseudogene TRBV3-2) combines with J gene TRBJ1-5; no clear D. Germline V lookup: CDR1 LGHDT, CDR2 YNNKEL (reference sequence). The CDR3 extends over 15 amino acids. The V and J ends lost 2 bases and 1 base respectively, with 9 bases between them. The CDR3 protein is CASSQTVKSNQPQHF. DNA for the CDR3: TGTGCCAGCAGCCAAACGGTTAAGAGCAATCAGCCCCAGCATTTT.

The chain has TRBV9 and TRBJ2-3; no clear D. V was shortened by 0 bases and J by 2 bases, with 7 bases between the two germline ends. Germline CDR1 SGDLS, CDR2 YYNGEE. CDR3 length: 14 amino acids. The CDR3 spells CASSVGLITDTQYF. The CDR3 region has the DNA TGTGCCAGCAGCGTAGGACTCATCACAGATACGCAGTATTTT.

CDR3 loop: CSARGTSKQYF. In DNA, the CDR3 is TGCAGTGCTAGAGGAACTAGCAAGCAGTACTTC. V usage is TRBV20-1 and J usage is TRBJ2-7; D may be TRBD2 (6 bases). The CDR3 sequence is 11 residues long. V was pared by 1 base and J by 8 bases, with 9 bases between. Looked up from germline, CDR1 is DFQATT and CDR2 is SNEGSKA (reference sequence).

This chain connects TRBV6-2 or TRBV6-3 to TRBJ2-7, with a tentative D call TRBD1 (7 bases). CDR1 is MNHEY, CDR2 SVGEGT, per germline. The CDR3 is 13 amino acids. The V gene lost 5 bases and the J gene lost 3 bases, with 11 bases spanning the gap. The CDR3 region has the DNA TGTGCCAGCAGTGCGGGACAGCACTACGAGCAGTACTTC. Its translation is CASSAGQHYEQYF.

V and J are TRBV6-5 and TRBJ1-5, with a possible D match to TRBD1 (5 bases). V lost 6 bases and J 4 bases, leaving 10 bases between the germline ends. The CDR3 is 13 residues long. Germline values: CDR1 MNHEY, CDR2 SVGAGI. This chain's CDR3 is CASSPQENQPQHF. The CDR3 coding sequence is TGTGCCAGCAGCCCACAGGAAAATCAGCCCCAGCATTTT.

The CDR3 reads CASSSDRGPGEQYF. The CDR3 DNA sequence: TGTGCCAGCAGTTCGGACAGGGGGCCTGGAGAGCAGTACTTC. The J gene is TRBJ2-7, the V gene TRBV6-2 or TRBV6-3; 11 bases are a match to TRBD1. The V and J ends lost 4 bases and 7 bases, in that order; junction bases with no gene match: 6. Germline CDR1 MNHEY, CDR2 SVGEGT. The CDR3 is 14 amino acids.